This T cell receptor (beta chain) derives from a study of blood T cell repertoires in COVID-19. Study in general: COVID-19 samples, acute and convalescent, were from the United States, Italy and Spain. In each case, the material was cDNA or gDNA derived from T cells, B-cell-depleted T cells, or PBMCs.

Profiling relied on immunoSEQ multiplex PCR, and the TCRdb table lists in-frame clones only, not all of them. The sample shows approximately 150,000 clones, 75% to 90% of them seen only once. This clone was seen only once. The receptor was derived from a man aged 50-60 years in a cohort exposed to, infected with or recovered from COVID-19 (not recorded which). The sequenced sample was PBMCs or T cells enriched from blood (not recorded which).

The CDR3 coding sequence is TGTGCCAGCTCGCCTCGGGACTCGGGCGAGCAGTACTTC. This sequence encodes CASSPRDSGEQYF. V gene TRBV18 combines with J gene TRBJ2-7; a weak D match, TRBD2 (6 bases). The V end lost 6 bases, the J end lost 6 bases, and 15 bases lay between the germline ends. This CDR3 region has 13 residues. Germline V gives CDR1 KGHSH, CDR2 LQKENI. The variable domain in full, with the rest retrieved from reference TRBV18 and TRBJ2-7, is NAGVMQNPRHLVRRRGQEARLRCSPMKGHSHVYWYRQLPEEGLKFMVYLQKENIIDESGMPKERFSAEFPKEGPSILRIQQVVRGDSAAYFCASSPRDSGEQYFGPGTRLTVT.